This T cell receptor (beta chain) was found in a study of T cell responses to AZD1222 COVID-19 vaccine. Here immunoSEQ multiplex PCR was the method, and the copy in TCRdb shows in-frame clones only, minus some. The data hold over 130,000 clones, with 90% to 95% observed a single time. With respect to this clone: The antigen is not known.

General study points: Dominant CD4 TCR responses targeted spike regions 160-218 and 743-854.

Per germline, CDR1 PRHDT and CDR2 FYEKMQ (reference sequence). The V end was cut by 6 bases, the J end by 3 bases, with 7 bases between. The CDR3 loop spans 12 amino acids. Sample: peripheral blood, taken 28 days after the second AZD1222 dose. The chain has TRBV13 and TRBJ2-3, with D hard to call. The TCR comes from an adult who received the AZD1222 COVID-19 vaccine. CDR3: CASRSLTDTQYF. CDR3 bases: TGTGCCAGCAGGAGCCTTACAGATACGCAGTATTTT.